The rows below give T cell receptor beta chains drawn from one sample of a study of T cell repertoires in cytomegalovirus infection. TCRdb analysed the reads with MiXCR anew, one entry per CDR3 protein. The sample holds hundreds of thousands of distinct CDR3 sequences, around 32% seen once. What these receptors recognize is not known. Source: cultured CD8+ T cells from PBMCs, taken from culture after CMV antigen stimulation. The receptors originated from a human donor in good health (CMV status not recorded). Some clones in this sample may be carry-over from other donors' samples. Both conserved end residues are part of each CDR3. The order of the fields is V gene, J gene, D gene, clone size, CDR3 protein, CDR3 DNA. A D gene is named only where the DNA matches it firmly. The size of a clone is reported for some rows only, either as once, few or many, or as a class for expanded clones.

TRBV6-2/TRBV6-3,TRBJ1-2,NA,once,CASSYEGILQGYTF,TGTGCCAGCAGTTATGAGGGGATTCTCCAGGGCTACACCTTC
TRBV20-1,TRBJ2-5,NA,NA,CSARDRRGRWETQYF,TGCAGTGCTAGAGATCGGCGAGGGCGATGGGAGACCCAGTACTTC
TRBV27,TRBJ2-1,TRBD1,few,CASNGRTGKSYNEQFF,TGTGCCAGCAACGGTAGGACAGGGAAATCCTACAATGAGCAGTTCTTC
TRBV6-2/TRBV6-3,TRBJ2-1,TRBD2,NA,CASSYLGLAGASSYNEQFF,TGTGCCAGCAGTTACCTCGGACTAGCGGGGGCCAGCTCCTACAATGAGCAGTTCTTC
TRBV7-8,TRBJ2-5,TRBD1,few,CASSFRTGGRETQYF,TGTGCCAGCAGCTTCCGGACAGGGGGGAGGGAGACCCAGTACTTC
TRBV7-9,TRBJ2-4,NA,NA,CASSPGETDAKNIQYF,TGTGCCAGCAGCCCAGGGGAAACGGACGCCAAAAACATTCAGTACTTC
TRBV7-9,TRBJ2-7,NA,many,CASSSEGGPGHYEQYF,TGTGCCAGCAGCTCCGAAGGGGGGCCGGGTCACTACGAGCAGTACTTC
TRBV5-4,TRBJ2-7,NA,few,CASSWGTETYEQYF,TGTGCCAGCAGCTGGGGGACCGAAACCTACGAGCAGTACTTC
TRBV28,TRBJ2-6,NA,NA,CASSYSSVAGANVLTF,TGTGCCAGCAGTTACTCATCGGTGGCCGGGGCCAACGTCCTGACTTTC
TRBV29-1,TRBJ2-7,NA,NA,CSVIGLEQYF,TGCAGCGTTATCGGCCTCGAGCAGTACTTC
TRBV7-6,TRBJ1-3,NA,few,CASSRSMGNTIYF,TGTGCCAGCAGCCGTTCTATGGGAAACACCATATATTTT
TRBV6-5,TRBJ1-2,NA,NA,CASSVQGWDGYTF,TGTGCCAGCAGTGTACAGGGTTGGGATGGCTACACCTTC
TRBV19,TRBJ1-5,NA,few,CASRDRRGNQPQHF,TGTGCCAGTAGGGACCGTCGAGGCAATCAGCCCCAGCATTTT
TRBV20-1,TRBJ2-5,NA,NA,CSASGWPPETQYF,TGCAGTGCTAGCGGGTGGCCTCCAGAGACCCAGTACTTC